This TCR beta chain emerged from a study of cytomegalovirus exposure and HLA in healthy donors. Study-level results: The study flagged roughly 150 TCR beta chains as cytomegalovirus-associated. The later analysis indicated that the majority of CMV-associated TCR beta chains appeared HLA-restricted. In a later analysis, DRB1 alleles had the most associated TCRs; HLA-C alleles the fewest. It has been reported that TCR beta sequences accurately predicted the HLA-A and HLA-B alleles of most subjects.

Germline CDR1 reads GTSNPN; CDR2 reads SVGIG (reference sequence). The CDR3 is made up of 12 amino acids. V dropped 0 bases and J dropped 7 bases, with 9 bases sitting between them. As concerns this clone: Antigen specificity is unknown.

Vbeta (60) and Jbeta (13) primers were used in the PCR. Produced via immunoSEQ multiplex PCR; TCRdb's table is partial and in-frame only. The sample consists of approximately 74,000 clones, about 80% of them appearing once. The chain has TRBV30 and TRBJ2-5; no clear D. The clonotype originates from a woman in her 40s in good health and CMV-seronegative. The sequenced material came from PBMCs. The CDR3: CAWSVQGGTQYF. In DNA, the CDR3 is TGTGCCTGGAGTGTACAAGGCGGGACCCAGTACTTC.